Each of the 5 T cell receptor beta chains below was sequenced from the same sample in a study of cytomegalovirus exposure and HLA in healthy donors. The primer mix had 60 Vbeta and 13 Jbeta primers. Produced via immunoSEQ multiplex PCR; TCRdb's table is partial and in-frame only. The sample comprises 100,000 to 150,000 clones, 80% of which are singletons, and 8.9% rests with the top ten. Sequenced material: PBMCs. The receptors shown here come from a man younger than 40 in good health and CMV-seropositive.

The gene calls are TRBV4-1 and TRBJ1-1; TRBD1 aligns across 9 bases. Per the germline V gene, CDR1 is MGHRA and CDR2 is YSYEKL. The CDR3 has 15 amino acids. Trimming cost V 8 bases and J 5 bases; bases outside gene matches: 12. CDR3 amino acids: CASHPTGGDLTEAFF. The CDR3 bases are TGCGCCAGCCACCCTACAGGGGGCGATTTAACTGAAGCTTTCTTT.

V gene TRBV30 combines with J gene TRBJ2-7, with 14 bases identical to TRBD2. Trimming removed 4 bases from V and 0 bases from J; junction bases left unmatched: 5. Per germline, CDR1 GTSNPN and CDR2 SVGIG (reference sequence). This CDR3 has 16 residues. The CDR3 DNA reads TGTGCCTGGACCCGGGGACTAGCGGGGGCCTCCTACGAGCAGTACTTC. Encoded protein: CAWTRGLAGASYEQYF.

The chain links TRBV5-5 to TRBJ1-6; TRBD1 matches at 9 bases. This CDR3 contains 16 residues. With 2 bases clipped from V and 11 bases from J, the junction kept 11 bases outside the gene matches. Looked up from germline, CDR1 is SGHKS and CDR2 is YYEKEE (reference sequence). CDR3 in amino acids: CASSFGTGSFDAPLHF. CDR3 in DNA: TGTGCCAGCAGCTTTGGGACAGGGTCGTTCGACGCACCCCTCCACTTT.

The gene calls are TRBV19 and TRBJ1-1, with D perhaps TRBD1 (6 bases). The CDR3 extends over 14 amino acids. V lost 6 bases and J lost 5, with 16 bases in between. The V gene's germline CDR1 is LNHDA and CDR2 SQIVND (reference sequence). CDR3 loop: CASRYEQGATEAFF. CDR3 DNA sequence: TGTGCCAGTAGATATGAACAGGGTGCGACTGAAGCTTTCTTT.

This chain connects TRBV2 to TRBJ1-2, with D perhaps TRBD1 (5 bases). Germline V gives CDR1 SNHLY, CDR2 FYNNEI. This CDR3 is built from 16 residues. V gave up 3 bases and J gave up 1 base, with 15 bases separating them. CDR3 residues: CASSEGGTGINYGYTF. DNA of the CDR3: TGTGCCAGCAGTGAGGGTGGAACAGGAATTAACTATGGCTACACCTTC.